This is a list of T cell receptor beta chains from one sample in a study of T cells after yellow fever vaccination. Each CDR3 protein is one row after TCRdb ran MiXCR on the 5' RACE reads. The sample lists approximately 250,000 distinct CDR3 sequences, about 7% occurring once. The source was CD4+ T cells sorted from PBMCs, collected on the day of the yellow fever booster vaccination. These receptors came from a man between 25 and 39 years old who received the YFV17D yellow fever vaccine. The CDR3 runs from the conserved cysteine through the conserved F or W. The D gene is left open where the match is weak. Expanded clones get a size class; other rows say once, few or many, or leave the size out.

D: TRBD2
size: few
J: TRBJ2-3
V: TRBV29-1
CDR3: CSVETSGSGDTQYF
DNA: TGCAGCGTTGAAACTAGCGGGAGTGGTGATACGCAGTATTTT

D: TRBD2
size: few
J: TRBJ2-5
V: TRBV27
CDR3: CASTLRDPGLAGQETQYF
DNA: TGTGCCAGCACCCTGCGGGATCCGGGACTAGCGGGGCAAGAGACCCAGTACTTC

D: TRBD2
size: many
J: TRBJ2-3
V: TRBV7-2
CDR3: CASRRLAVTDTQYF
DNA: TGTGCCAGCAGGAGACTAGCCGTCACAGATACGCAGTATTTT

D: -
size: few
J: TRBJ1-5
V: TRBV18
CDR3: CASESRGGGNQPQHF
DNA: TGTGCCAGCGAAAGTAGGGGAGGAGGCAATCAGCCCCAGCATTTT

D: TRBD1
size: few
J: TRBJ2-5
V: TRBV29-1
CDR3: CSGGQGAETQYF
DNA: TGCAGCGGCGGACAGGGGGCGGAAACCCAGTACTTC

D: -
size: -
J: TRBJ1-5
V: TRBV2
CDR3: CASGRDINQPQHF
DNA: TGTGCCAGTGGTAGGGACATAAATCAGCCCCAGCATTTT

D: TRBD2
size: -
J: TRBJ2-1
V: TRBV30
CDR3: CAWSGASGRNNEQFF
DNA: TGTGCCTGGAGTGGGGCTAGCGGGAGAAATAATGAGCAGTTCTTC

D: TRBD2
size: -
J: TRBJ2-7
V: TRBV5-1
CDR3: CASSPGLRSYEQYF
DNA: TGCGCCAGCAGCCCGGGACTACGCTCCTACGAGCAGTACTTC

D: TRBD1
size: many
J: TRBJ2-5
V: TRBV24-1
CDR3: CATSDSGQGRETQYF
DNA: TGTGCCACCAGTGATAGTGGACAGGGGAGAGAGACCCAGTACTTC

D: -
size: -
J: TRBJ2-1
V: TRBV9
CDR3: CASSVATGLAKNEQFF
DNA: TGTGCCAGCAGCGTAGCTACAGGGCTAGCTAAGAATGAGCAGTTCTTC

D: TRBD2
size: few
J: TRBJ2-3
V: TRBV11-3
CDR3: CASSDGTSGRDTQYF
DNA: TGTGCCAGCAGCGACGGGACTAGCGGGAGAGATACGCAGTATTTT

D: -
size: few
J: TRBJ1-2
V: TRBV4-3
CDR3: CASSQPGVTGYTF
DNA: TGCGCCAGCAGCCAGCCAGGGGTAACTGGCTACACCTTC

D: -
size: few
J: TRBJ1-5
V: TRBV12-3/TRBV12-4
CDR3: CASSNRAQPQHF
DNA: TGTGCCAGCAGTAACAGGGCTCAGCCCCAGCATTTT

D: -
size: few
J: TRBJ2-1
V: TRBV5-1
CDR3: CASGTGGNEQFF
DNA: TGCGCCAGCGGAACCGGCGGCAATGAGCAGTTCTTC

D: -
size: many
J: TRBJ2-2
V: TRBV6-2/TRBV6-3
CDR3: CASTALRAGELFF
DNA: TGTGCCAGCACCGCCCTTAGGGCCGGGGAGCTGTTTTTT

D: -
size: -
J: TRBJ2-2
V: TRBV5-4
CDR3: CASSLGPAYTGELFF
DNA: TGTGCCAGCAGCTTGGGACCGGCGTACACCGGGGAGCTGTTTTTT

D: -
size: many
J: TRBJ1-2
V: TRBV10-3
CDR3: CAISDTGKGYGYTF
DNA: TGTGCCATCAGTGACACAGGGAAGGGCTATGGCTACACCTTC

D: TRBD2
size: -
J: TRBJ2-1
V: TRBV5-1
CDR3: CASSPGTSGLNEQFF
DNA: TGCGCCAGCAGCCCTGGGACTAGCGGGCTTAATGAGCAGTTCTTC

D: -
size: few
J: TRBJ2-1
V: TRBV29-1
CDR3: CSVEAWGLGQFF
DNA: TGCAGCGTTGAAGCCTGGGGCCTTGGGCAGTTCTTC

D: -
size: -
J: TRBJ2-1
V: TRBV20-1
CDR3: CSAAGSQKFF
DNA: TGCAGTGCAGCCGGGTCCCAAAAGTTCTTC

D: -
size: -
J: TRBJ1-1
V: TRBV12-3/TRBV12-4
CDR3: CASSPPKNTEAFF
DNA: TGTGCCAGCAGTCCTCCTAAGAACACTGAAGCTTTCTTT

D: -
size: few
J: TRBJ2-1
V: TRBV5-1
CDR3: CASSVTSSYNEQFF
DNA: TGCGCCAGCAGCGTGACTAGCTCCTACAATGAGCAGTTCTTC

D: -
size: once
J: TRBJ2-7
V: TRBV6-5
CDR3: CASYSAKSSYEQYF
DNA: TGTGCCTCCTATTCCGCGAAAAGCTCCTACGAGCAGTACTTC

D: -
size: many
J: TRBJ2-3
V: TRBV6-5
CDR3: CASSAPSNTQYF
DNA: TGTGCCAGCAGTGCCCCTAGCAATACGCAGTATTTT

D: -
size: few
J: TRBJ2-3
V: TRBV5-1
CDR3: CASGQDTDTQYF
DNA: TGCGCCAGTGGACAAGACACAGATACGCAGTATTTT

D: TRBD2
size: few
J: TRBJ2-7
V: TRBV7-8
CDR3: CASSLVPSGRSYEQYF
DNA: TGTGCCAGCAGCTTAGTGCCTAGCGGGAGGTCCTACGAGCAGTACTTC

D: -
size: -
J: TRBJ2-7
V: TRBV5-6
CDR3: CASSRRGADEQYF
DNA: TGTGCCAGCAGCAGGAGGGGAGCCGACGAGCAGTACTTC

D: -
size: -
J: TRBJ1-5
V: TRBV28
CDR3: CASRIGQNNQPQHF
DNA: TGTGCCAGCAGGATCGGACAGAACAATCAGCCCCAGCATTTT

D: -
size: few
J: TRBJ2-7
V: TRBV7-2
CDR3: CASSLETRGYEQYF
DNA: TGTGCCAGCAGCTTAGAAACTAGGGGCTACGAGCAGTACTTC

D: -
size: -
J: TRBJ1-2
V: TRBV29-1
CDR3: CSVVAGGGYTF
DNA: TGCAGCGTTGTAGCGGGAGGTGGCTACACCTTC

D: -
size: few
J: TRBJ1-3
V: TRBV5-6
CDR3: CASSLARMREHSGNTIYF
DNA: TGTGCCAGCAGCTTGGCCAGGATGCGGGAGCACTCTGGAAACACCATATATTTT

D: -
size: many
J: TRBJ1-3
V: TRBV5-1
CDR3: CASSPSAGNTIYF
DNA: TGCGCCAGCAGCCCGTCTGCGGGAAACACCATATATTTT

D: TRBD1
size: few
J: TRBJ1-1
V: TRBV18
CDR3: CASSPDRDEAFF
DNA: TGTGCCAGCTCACCCGACAGGGATGAAGCTTTCTTT

D: -
size: few
J: TRBJ1-1
V: TRBV12-3/TRBV12-4
CDR3: CASRPQDGNTEAFF
DNA: TGTGCCAGCAGACCCCAAGACGGGAACACTGAAGCTTTCTTT

D: TRBD2
size: few
J: TRBJ2-1
V: TRBV7-8
CDR3: CASSVSGFYNEQFF
DNA: TGTGCCAGCAGCGTTAGCGGGTTTTACAATGAGCAGTTCTTC

D: TRBD2
size: few
J: TRBJ2-7
V: TRBV7-6
CDR3: CASSLERLAGGEQYF
DNA: TGTGCCAGCAGCTTAGAACGACTAGCGGGAGGCGAGCAGTACTTC

D: -
size: -
J: TRBJ1-2
V: TRBV12-3/TRBV12-4
CDR3: CDSSLDGSYGYTF
DNA: TGTGACAGCAGCTTAGACGGTAGCTATGGCTACACCTTC

D: -
size: -
J: TRBJ1-4
V: TRBV5-1
CDR3: CASSGSLGSNEKLFF
DNA: TGCGCCAGCAGCGGATCCTTGGGGTCTAATGAAAAACTGTTTTTT

D: -
size: -
J: TRBJ2-5
V: TRBV5-6
CDR3: CASSWTPHQETQYF
DNA: TGTGCCAGCAGCTGGACCCCACACCAAGAGACCCAGTACTTC

D: -
size: many
J: TRBJ1-6
V: TRBV27
CDR3: CASSLRTDSYNSPLHF
DNA: TGTGCCAGCAGTTTAAGGACAGACTCCTATAATTCACCCCTCCACTTT

D: -
size: -
J: TRBJ1-2
V: TRBV12-3/TRBV12-4
CDR3: CASSRGGQRYGYTF
DNA: TGTGCCAGCAGTCGGGGGGGACAACGGTATGGCTACACCTTC

D: -
size: many
J: TRBJ1-1
V: TRBV12-3/TRBV12-4
CDR3: CASSLSENTEAFF
DNA: TGTGCCAGCAGTTTGTCAGAGAACACTGAAGCTTTCTTT

D: -
size: few
J: TRBJ1-1
V: TRBV5-4
CDR3: CASSSVTGLNTEAFF
DNA: TGTGCCAGCAGCTCAGTTACAGGGCTGAACACTGAAGCTTTCTTT

D: TRBD2
size: few
J: TRBJ2-1
V: TRBV4-3
CDR3: CASSQEPSGRATYNEQFF
DNA: TGCGCCAGCAGCCAAGAGCCTAGCGGGAGGGCCACATACAATGAGCAGTTCTTC

D: -
size: -
J: TRBJ2-2
V: TRBV5-6
CDR3: CASSNQGTGELFF
DNA: TGTGCCAGCAGCAACCAGGGGACCGGGGAGCTGTTTTTT

D: TRBD2
size: many
J: TRBJ2-2
V: TRBV11-2
CDR3: CASSLRLAENTGELFF
DNA: TGTGCCAGCAGCTTGCGGCTAGCGGAGAACACCGGGGAGCTGTTTTTT

D: TRBD2
size: many
J: TRBJ2-3
V: TRBV5-1
CDR3: CASSLGLAQRDTQYF
DNA: TGCGCCAGCAGCCTGGGACTAGCGCAGAGGGATACGCAGTATTTT

D: -
size: few
J: TRBJ1-1
V: TRBV14
CDR3: CASSQGGTAEAFF
DNA: TGTGCCAGCAGCCAAGGCGGAACAGCGGAAGCTTTCTTT

D: TRBD2
size: -
J: TRBJ2-5
V: TRBV5-1
CDR3: CASSLEASGSGETQYF
DNA: TGCGCCAGCAGCTTGGAGGCTAGCGGGAGTGGTGAGACCCAGTACTTC

D: TRBD1
size: -
J: TRBJ2-7
V: TRBV20-1
CDR3: CSAPPGGATYEQYF
DNA: TGCAGTGCTCCCCCAGGGGGAGCGACCTACGAGCAGTACTTC

D: TRBD2
size: many
J: TRBJ2-7
V: TRBV7-2
CDR3: CASSWSGAPYEQYF
DNA: TGTGCCAGCAGCTGGAGCGGGGCACCCTACGAGCAGTACTTC

D: -
size: many
J: TRBJ2-5
V: TRBV5-1
CDR3: CASAATETQYF
DNA: TGCGCCAGCGCCGCTACGGAGACCCAGTACTTC

D: -
size: many
J: TRBJ2-3
V: TRBV14
CDR3: CASSPGGRSAYF
DNA: TGTGCCAGCAGCCCAGGGGGGAGGTCGGCGTATTTT